This TCR beta chain was obtained from a study of immune evolution from preneoplasia to lung adenocarcinoma. Germline assignment: CDR1 SGHTA and CDR2 FQGTGA. This CDR3 has 13 amino acids. V gave up 2 bases and J gave up 5 bases, with 4 bases separating them. Data came from immunoSEQ multiplex PCR; TCRdb stores just in-frame clones and leaves some out. The sample contains a few thousand clones, roughly 80% of which appear only once. The table lists this clone with a count of one. Its antigen is still unknown. Between about 2013 and 2018, patients underwent resection in Japan or China. Histologic diagnosis was independently verified by two lung pathologists. General study points: Top clone frequencies peaked in normal lung, apparently declining through invasive adenocarcinoma.

This sequence originates from a person between 60 and 80 years old with lung adenocarcinoma. The chain is built from TRBV7-3 and TRBJ1-6; D unresolved. Sequencing input: FFPE minimally invasive lung adenocarcinoma tissue. The CDR3 nucleotides read TGTGCCAGCAGCTTAGGGGATAATTCACCCCTCCACTTT. Its protein product is CASSLGDNSPLHF.